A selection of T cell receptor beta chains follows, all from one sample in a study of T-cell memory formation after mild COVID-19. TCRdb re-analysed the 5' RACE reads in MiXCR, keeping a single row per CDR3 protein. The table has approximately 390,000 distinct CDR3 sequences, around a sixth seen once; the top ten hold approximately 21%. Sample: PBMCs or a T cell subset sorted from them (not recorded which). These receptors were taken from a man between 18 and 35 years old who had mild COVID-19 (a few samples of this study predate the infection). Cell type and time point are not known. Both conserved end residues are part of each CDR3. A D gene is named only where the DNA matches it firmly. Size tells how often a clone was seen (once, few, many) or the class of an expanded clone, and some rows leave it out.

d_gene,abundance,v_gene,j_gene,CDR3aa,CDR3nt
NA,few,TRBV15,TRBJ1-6,CATSREGGANSPLHF,TGTGCCACCAGCAGAGAGGGCGGTGCGAATTCACCCCTCCACTTT
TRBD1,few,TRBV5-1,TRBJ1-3,CASSAGTGERNTIYF,TGCGCCAGCAGCGCCGGGACAGGAGAGAGAAACACCATATATTTT
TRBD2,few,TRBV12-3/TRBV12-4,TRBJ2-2,CATKSPTSGDAGELFF,TGTGCCACCAAAAGCCCAACTAGCGGGGACGCCGGGGAGCTGTTTTTT
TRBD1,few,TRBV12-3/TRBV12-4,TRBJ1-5,CASRGTGEGNQPQHF,TGTGCCAGCAGGGGGACAGGGGAGGGTAATCAGCCCCAGCATTTT
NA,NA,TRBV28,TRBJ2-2,CASTSSMYQGSSNTGELFF,TGTGCCAGCACCTCGTCCATGTACCAGGGGTCCTCGAACACCGGGGAGCTGTTTTTT
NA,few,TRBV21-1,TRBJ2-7,CASNPGWGRGIEQYF,NA
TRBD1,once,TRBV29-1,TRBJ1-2,CSVPGTASYGYTF,TGCAGCGTCCCCGGGACAGCAAGCTATGGCTACACCTTC
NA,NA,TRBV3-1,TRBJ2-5,CASSHLRPGHGQETQYF,TGTGCCAGCAGCCACCTGAGGCCGGGACACGGACAAGAGACCCAGTACTTC
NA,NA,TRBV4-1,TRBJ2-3,CASSQGLALSTDTQYF,TGCGCCAGCAGCCAAGGGTTAGCTCTTAGTACAGATACGCAGTATTTT
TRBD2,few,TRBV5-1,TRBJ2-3,CASSFQRGAGITDTQYF,TGCGCCAGCAGCTTCCAAAGGGGAGCGGGGATCACAGATACGCAGTATTTT
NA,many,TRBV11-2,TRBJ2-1,CASSPTRVGEQFF,TGTGCCAGCAGCCCCACTAGGGTCGGTGAGCAGTTCTTC
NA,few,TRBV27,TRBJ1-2,CASSFQRSYGYTF,TGTGCCAGCAGTTTTCAGAGATCCTATGGCTACACCTTC
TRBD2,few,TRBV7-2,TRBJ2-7,CASSPGLAGGRYF,TGTGCCAGCAGCCCCGGACTAGCGGGGGGACGATACTTC
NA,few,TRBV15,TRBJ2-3,CATSGGGYTDTQYF,TGTGCCACCAGCGGAGGAGGGTACACAGATACGCAGTATTTT
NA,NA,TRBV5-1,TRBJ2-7,CASSLVDDYEQYF,TGCGCCAGCAGCTTGGTGGATGACTACGAGCAGTACTTC
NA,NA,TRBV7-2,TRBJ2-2,CASSFSLGQSGELFF,TGTGCCAGCAGCTTTTCCCTGGGCCAGTCCGGGGAGCTGTTTTTT
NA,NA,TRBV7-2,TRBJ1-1,CASSLHSTNTEAFF,TGTGCCAGCAGCTTACACAGCACCAACACTGAAGCTTTCTTT
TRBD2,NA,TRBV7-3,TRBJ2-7,CASSSAGDYEQYF,TGTGCCAGCAGCTCGGCGGGGGACTACGAGCAGTACTTC
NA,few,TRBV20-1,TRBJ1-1,CSARRGPGEAFF,TGCAGTGCTAGACGCGGACCCGGGGAAGCTTTCTTT
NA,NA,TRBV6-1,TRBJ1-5,CASSEGTHSNQPQHF,TGTGCCAGCAGTGAAGGGACTCATAGCAATCAGCCCCAGCATTTT
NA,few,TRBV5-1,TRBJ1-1,CASSLQGGNTEAFF,TGCGCCAGCAGCTTACAGGGTGGCAACACTGAAGCTTTCTTT
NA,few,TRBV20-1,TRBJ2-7,CSALQHYEQYF,TGCAGTGCCCTACAGCACTACGAGCAGTACTTC
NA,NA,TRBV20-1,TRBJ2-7,CSAHLRGFGEQYF,TGCAGTGCTCATCTCAGGGGCTTCGGCGAGCAGTACTTC
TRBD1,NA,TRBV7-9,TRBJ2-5,CASSLKRDRGYQETQYF,TGTGCCAGCAGCCTAAAACGGGACAGGGGGTACCAAGAGACCCAGTACTTC
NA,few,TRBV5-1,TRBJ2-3,CASTPIAGPDTQYF,TGCGCCAGCACCCCAATTGCTGGACCAGATACGCAGTATTTT
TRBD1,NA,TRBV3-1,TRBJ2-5,CASSTGTDFQETQYF,TGTGCCAGCAGCACCGGGACAGACTTTCAAGAGACCCAGTACTTC
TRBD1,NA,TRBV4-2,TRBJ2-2,CASMVGDSLTGELFF,TGTGCCAGCATGGTCGGGGACAGCTTAACCGGGGAGCTGTTTTTT
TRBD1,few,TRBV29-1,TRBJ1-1,CSVESVGQGGRAGEAFF,TGCAGCGTTGAGTCAGTGGGACAGGGCGGTCGGGCGGGAGAAGCTTTCTTT
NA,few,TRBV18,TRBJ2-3,CASSRARSTDTQYF,TGTGCCAGCTCACGGGCCAGGAGCACAGATACGCAGTATTTT
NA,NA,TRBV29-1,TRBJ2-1,CSVDGKGILNEQFF,TGCAGCGTTGACGGGAAGGGGATCCTCAATGAGCAGTTCTTC
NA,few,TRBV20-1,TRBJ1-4,CSARDGAGNEKLFF,TGCAGTGCTAGAGATGGGGCAGGGAATGAAAAACTGTTTTTT
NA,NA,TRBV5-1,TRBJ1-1,CASSFTGWTAEAFF,TGCGCCAGCAGCTTCACCGGGTGGACCGCTGAAGCTTTCTTT
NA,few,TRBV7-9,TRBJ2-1,CASSPGTHWDNEQFF,TGTGCCAGCAGCCCCGGGACGCACTGGGACAATGAGCAGTTCTTC
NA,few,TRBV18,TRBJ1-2,CASSPFQGRDYGYTF,TGTGCCAGCTCACCCTTCCAGGGAAGGGACTATGGCTACACCTTC
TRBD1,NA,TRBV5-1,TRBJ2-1,CASSIDRASSYNEQFF,TGCGCCAGCAGCATTGACAGGGCGAGCTCCTACAATGAGCAGTTCTTC
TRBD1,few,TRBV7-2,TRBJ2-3,CASTGWDRATDTQYF,TGTGCCAGCACTGGGTGGGACAGGGCGACAGATACGCAGTATTTT
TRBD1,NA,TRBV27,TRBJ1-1,CASSISWDSLNTEAFF,TGTGCCAGCAGTATCTCATGGGACAGCTTGAACACTGAAGCTTTCTTT
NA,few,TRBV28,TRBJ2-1,CASHLSGLYNEQFF,TGTGCCAGCCACCTGAGTGGCCTCTACAATGAGCAGTTCTTC
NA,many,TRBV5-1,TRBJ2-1,CASSLRGGGGNEQFF,TGCGCCAGCAGCTTGCGAGGGGGAGGTGGAAATGAGCAGTTCTTC
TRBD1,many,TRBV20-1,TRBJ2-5,CSARDQGALFQETQYF,TGCAGTGCTAGAGACCAGGGGGCCCTTTTTCAAGAGACCCAGTACTTC
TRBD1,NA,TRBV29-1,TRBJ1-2,CSAFQSGGDGYTF,TGCAGCGCCTTTCAATCAGGGGGGGATGGCTACACCTTC
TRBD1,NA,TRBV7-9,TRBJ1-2,CASSPRGGDSDRGYTF,TGTGCCAGCAGCCCCAGGGGGGGGGACAGCGACCGTGGCTACACCTTC
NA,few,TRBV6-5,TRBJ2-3,CASSLRHSSTDTQYF,TGTGCCAGCAGTTTGCGACACTCTAGCACAGATACGCAGTATTTT
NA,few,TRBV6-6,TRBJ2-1,CASSYSGPTGHGDNEQFF,TGTGCCAGCAGTTACTCTGGCCCGACAGGCCACGGAGACAATGAGCAGTTCTTC
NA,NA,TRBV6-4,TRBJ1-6,CASRKNDGTNSPLHF,TGTGCCAGCAGGAAAAACGACGGGACTAATTCACCCCTCCACTTT
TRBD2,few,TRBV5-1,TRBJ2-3,CASSYSGGPSDTQYF,TGCGCCAGCAGCTACTCGGGGGGGCCGTCCGATACGCAGTATTTT
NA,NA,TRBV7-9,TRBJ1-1,CASSTGTLAAEAFF,TGTGCCAGCAGCACAGGGACCCTGGCTGCGGAAGCTTTCTTT
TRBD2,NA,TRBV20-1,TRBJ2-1,CSARDTSGVYEQFF,TGCAGTGCTAGAGATACTAGCGGGGTCTATGAGCAGTTCTTC
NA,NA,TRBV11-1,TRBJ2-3,CASSPRTLTDTQYF,TGTGCCAGCAGCCCCCGGACTCTCACAGATACGCAGTATTTT
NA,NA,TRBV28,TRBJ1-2,CASSGTDGFYGYTF,TGTGCCAGCAGTGGGACGGACGGCTTCTATGGCTACACCTTC
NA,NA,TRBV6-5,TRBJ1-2,CASSYSQGKYGYTF,TGTGCCAGCAGTTACTCGCAGGGGAAATATGGCTACACCTTC
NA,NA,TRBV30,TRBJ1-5,CAWSGVDSNQPQHF,TGTGCCTGGAGCGGGGTGGATAGCAATCAGCCCCAGCATTTT
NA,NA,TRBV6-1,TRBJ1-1,CASRPDRDGEAFF,TGTGCCAGCAGGCCGGATAGGGACGGTGAAGCTTTCTTT
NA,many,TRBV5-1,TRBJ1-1,CASSLGSSAITEEAFF,TGCGCCAGCAGCTTGGGGAGCTCGGCCATCACGGAGGAAGCTTTCTTT